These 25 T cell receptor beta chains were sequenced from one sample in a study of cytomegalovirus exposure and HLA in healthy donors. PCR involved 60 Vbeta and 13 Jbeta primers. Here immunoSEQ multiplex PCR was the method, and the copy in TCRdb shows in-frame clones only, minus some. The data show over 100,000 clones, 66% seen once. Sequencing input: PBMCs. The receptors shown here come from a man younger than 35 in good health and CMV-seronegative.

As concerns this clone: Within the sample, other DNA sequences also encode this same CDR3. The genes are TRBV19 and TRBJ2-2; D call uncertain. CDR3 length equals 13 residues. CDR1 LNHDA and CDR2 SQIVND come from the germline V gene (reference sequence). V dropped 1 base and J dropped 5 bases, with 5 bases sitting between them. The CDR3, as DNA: TGTGCCAGTAGTATAGTGCGGACCGGGGAGCTGTTTTTT. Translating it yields CASSIVRTGELFF.

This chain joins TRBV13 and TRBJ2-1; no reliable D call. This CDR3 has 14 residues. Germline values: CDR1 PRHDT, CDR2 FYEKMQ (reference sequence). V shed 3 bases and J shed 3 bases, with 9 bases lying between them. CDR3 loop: CASSFGHLYNEQFF. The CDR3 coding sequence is TGTGCCAGCAGCTTTGGGCACCTCTACAATGAGCAGTTCTTC.

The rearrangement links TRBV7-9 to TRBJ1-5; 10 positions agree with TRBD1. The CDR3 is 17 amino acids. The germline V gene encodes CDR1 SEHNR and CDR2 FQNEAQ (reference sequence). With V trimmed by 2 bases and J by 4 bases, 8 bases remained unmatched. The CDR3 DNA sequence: TGTGCCAGCAGCTTATGGACAGGGGGAGGAGGGAATCAGCCCCAGCATTTT. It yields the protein CASSLWTGGGGNQPQHF.

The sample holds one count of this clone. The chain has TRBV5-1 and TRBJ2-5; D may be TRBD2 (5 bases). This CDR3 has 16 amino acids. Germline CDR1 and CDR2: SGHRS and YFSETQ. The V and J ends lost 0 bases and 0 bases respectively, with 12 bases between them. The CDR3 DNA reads TGCGCCAGCAGCTTGGTTGGTAGCGTGTACCAAGAGACCCAGTACTTC. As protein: CASSLVGSVYQETQYF.

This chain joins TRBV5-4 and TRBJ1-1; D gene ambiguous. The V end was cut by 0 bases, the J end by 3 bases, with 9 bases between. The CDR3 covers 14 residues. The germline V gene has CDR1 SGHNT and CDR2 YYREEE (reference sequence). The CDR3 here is CASSLDSGYTEAFF. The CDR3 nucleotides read TGTGCCAGCAGCTTGGACAGTGGTTACACTGAAGCTTTCTTT.

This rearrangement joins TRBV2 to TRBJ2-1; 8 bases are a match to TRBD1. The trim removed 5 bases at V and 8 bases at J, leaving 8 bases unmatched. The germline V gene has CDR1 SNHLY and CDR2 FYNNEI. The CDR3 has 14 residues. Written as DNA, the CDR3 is TGTGCCAGCAGTCAAAGGACAGGGCCGCATGAGCAGTTCTTC. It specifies CASSQRTGPHEQFF.

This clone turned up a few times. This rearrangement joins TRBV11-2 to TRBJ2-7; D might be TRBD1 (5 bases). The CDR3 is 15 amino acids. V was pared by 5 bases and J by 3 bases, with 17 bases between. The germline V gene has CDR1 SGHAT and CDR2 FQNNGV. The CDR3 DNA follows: TGTGCCAGCAGCCCCCGGCAGGGTATCTACTACGAGCAGTACTTC. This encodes CASSPRQGIYYEQYF. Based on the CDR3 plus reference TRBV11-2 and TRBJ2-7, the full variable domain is EAGVAQSPRYKIIEKRQSVAFWCNPISGHATLYWYQQILGQGPKLLIQFQNNGVVDDSQLPKDRFSAERLKGVDSTLKIQPAKLEDSAVYLCASSPRQGIYYEQYFGPGTRLTVT.

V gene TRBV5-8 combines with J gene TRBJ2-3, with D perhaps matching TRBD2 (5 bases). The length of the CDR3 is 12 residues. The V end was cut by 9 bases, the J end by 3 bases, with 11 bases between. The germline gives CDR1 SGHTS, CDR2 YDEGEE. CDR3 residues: CATTRVTDTQYF. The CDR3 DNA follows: TGTGCCACCACGAGGGTTACAGATACGCAGTATTTT. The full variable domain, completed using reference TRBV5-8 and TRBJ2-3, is EAGVTQSPTHLIKTRGQQATLRCSPISGHTSVYWYQQALGLGLQFLLWYDEGEERNRGNFPPRFSGRQFPNYSSELNVNALELEDSALYLCATTRVTDTQYFGPGTRLTVL.

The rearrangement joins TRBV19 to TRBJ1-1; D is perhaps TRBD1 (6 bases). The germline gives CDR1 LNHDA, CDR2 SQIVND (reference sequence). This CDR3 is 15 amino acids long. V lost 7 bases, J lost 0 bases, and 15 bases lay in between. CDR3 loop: CASTVQGRMNTEAFF. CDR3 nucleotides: TGTGCCAGTACCGTACAGGGTCGGATGAACACTGAAGCTTTCTTT.

CDR3 sequence (DNA): TGTGCCAGCAGCTTAGGAGGATTCTATGGCTACACCTTC. This encodes CASSLGGFYGYTF. The genes are TRBV5-4 and TRBJ1-2; D not certain. CDR3 size: 13 residues. Germline V lookup: CDR1 SGHNT, CDR2 YYREEE (reference sequence). V gave up 2 bases and J gave up 4 bases, with 9 bases separating them. The whole variable domain, remainder taken from reference TRBV5-4 and TRBJ1-2, is ETGVTQSPTHLIKTRGQQVTLRCSSQSGHNTVSWYQQALGQGPQFIFQYYREEENGRGNFPPRFSGLQFPNYSSELNVNALELDDSALYLCASSLGGFYGYTFGSGTRLTVV.

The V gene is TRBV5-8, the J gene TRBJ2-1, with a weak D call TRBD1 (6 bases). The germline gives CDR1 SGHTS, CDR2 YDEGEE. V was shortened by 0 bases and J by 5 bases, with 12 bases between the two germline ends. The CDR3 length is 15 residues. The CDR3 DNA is TGTGCCAGCAGCTTGGGTGGACAGCCCCACAATGAGCAGTTCTTC. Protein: CASSLGGQPHNEQFF.

CDR3 nucleotide sequence: TGTGCCAGTAGTCGACAGGGCACCCTTACCGGGGAGCTGTTTTTT. This translates into CASSRQGTLTGELFF. This chain connects TRBV19 to TRBJ2-2; 7 bases map to TRBD1. Germline loops: CDR1 LNHDA, CDR2 SQIVND (reference sequence). Unmatched junction bases numbered 8, after V lost 5 bases and J lost 5 bases. This CDR3 is 15 amino acids long.

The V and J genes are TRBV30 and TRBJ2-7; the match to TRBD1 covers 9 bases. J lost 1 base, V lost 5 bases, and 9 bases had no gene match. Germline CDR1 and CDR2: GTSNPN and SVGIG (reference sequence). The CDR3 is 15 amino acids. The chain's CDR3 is CAWAQTGQGSYEQYF. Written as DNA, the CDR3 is TGTGCCTGGGCCCAAACGGGACAGGGATCCTACGAGCAGTACTTC.

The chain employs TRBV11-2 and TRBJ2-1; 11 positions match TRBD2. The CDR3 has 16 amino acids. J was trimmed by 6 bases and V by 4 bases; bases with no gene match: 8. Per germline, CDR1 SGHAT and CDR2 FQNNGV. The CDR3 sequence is CASSSRLAGSGNEQFF. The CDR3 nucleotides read TGTGCCAGCAGCTCCCGACTAGCGGGATCGGGCAATGAGCAGTTCTTC.

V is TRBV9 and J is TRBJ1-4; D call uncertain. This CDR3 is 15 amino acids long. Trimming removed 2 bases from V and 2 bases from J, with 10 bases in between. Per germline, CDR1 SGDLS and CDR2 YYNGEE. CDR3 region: CASSVNPGTNEKLFF. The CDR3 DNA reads TGTGCCAGCAGCGTGAACCCCGGGACTAATGAAAAACTGTTTTTT.

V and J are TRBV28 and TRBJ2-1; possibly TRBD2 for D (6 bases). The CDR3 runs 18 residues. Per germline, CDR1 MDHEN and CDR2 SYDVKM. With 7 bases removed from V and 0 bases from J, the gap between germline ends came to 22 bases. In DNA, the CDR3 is TGTGCCAGCACCAGATCTAGCGCTGCCCTATCCTCCTACAATGAGCAGTTCTTC. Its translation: CASTRSSAALSSYNEQFF. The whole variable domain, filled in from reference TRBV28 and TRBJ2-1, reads DVKVTQSSRYLVKRTGEKVFLECVQDMDHENMFWYRQDPGLGLRLIYFSYDVKMKEKGDIPEGYSVSREKKERFSLILESASTNQTSMYLCASTRSSAALSSYNEQFFGPGTRLTVL.

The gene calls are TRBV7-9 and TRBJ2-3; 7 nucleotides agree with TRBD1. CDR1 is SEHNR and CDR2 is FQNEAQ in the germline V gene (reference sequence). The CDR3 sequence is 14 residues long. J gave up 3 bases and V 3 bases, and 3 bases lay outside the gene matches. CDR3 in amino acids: CASSLTGTTDTQYF. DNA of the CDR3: TGTGCCAGCAGCTTGACAGGGACAACAGATACGCAGTATTTT.

CDR3 protein: CASTVANYGYTF. CDR3 nucleotide sequence: TGTGCCTCGACAGTAGCTAACTATGGCTACACCTTC. This chain links TRBV13 with TRBJ1-2; possible D gene TRBD1, 5 bases. Trimming cost V 11 bases and J 0 bases, with 10 bases left between them. This CDR3 region has 12 residues. The germline V gene has CDR1 PRHDT and CDR2 FYEKMQ (reference sequence). The full variable domain, with the rest looked up from reference TRBV13 and TRBJ1-2, is AAGVIQSPRHLIKEKRETATLKCYPIPRHDTVYWYQQGPGQDPQFLISFYEKMQSDKGSIPDRFSAQQFSDYHSELNMSSLELGDSALYFCASTVANYGYTFGSGTRLTVV.

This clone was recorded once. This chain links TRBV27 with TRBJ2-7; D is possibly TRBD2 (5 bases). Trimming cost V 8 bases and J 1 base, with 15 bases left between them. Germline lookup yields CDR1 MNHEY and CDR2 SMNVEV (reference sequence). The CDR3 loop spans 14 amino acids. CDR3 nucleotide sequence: TGTGCCAGCGGGCGAGGCGGACTTTCCTACGAGCAGTACTTC. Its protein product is CASGRGGLSYEQYF.

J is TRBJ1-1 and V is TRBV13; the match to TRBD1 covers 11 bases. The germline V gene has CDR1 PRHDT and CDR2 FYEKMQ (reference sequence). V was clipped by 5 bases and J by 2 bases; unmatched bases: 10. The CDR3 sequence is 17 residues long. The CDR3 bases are TGTGCCAGCAGCATCAGGACAGGGGGCAGGGGTAACACTGAAGCTTTCTTT. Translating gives CASSIRTGGRGNTEAFF.

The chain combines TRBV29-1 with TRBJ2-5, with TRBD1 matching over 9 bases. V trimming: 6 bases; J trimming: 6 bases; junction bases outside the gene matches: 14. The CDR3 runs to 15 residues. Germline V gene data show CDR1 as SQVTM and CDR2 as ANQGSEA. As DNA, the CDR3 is TGCAGCGTGCCCTATGGACAGGGGCTCGTAAAGACCCAGTACTTC. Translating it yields CSVPYGQGLVKTQYF.

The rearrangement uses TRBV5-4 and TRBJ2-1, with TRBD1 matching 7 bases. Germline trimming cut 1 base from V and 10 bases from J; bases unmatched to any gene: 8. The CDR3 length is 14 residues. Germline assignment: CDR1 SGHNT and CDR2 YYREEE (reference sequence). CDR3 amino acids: CASSLTGVGREQFF. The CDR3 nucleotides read TGTGCCAGCAGCTTGACAGGGGTGGGGCGGGAGCAGTTCTTC. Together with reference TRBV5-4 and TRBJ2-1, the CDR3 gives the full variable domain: ETGVTQSPTHLIKTRGQQVTLRCSSQSGHNTVSWYQQALGQGPQFIFQYYREEENGRGNFPPRFSGLQFPNYSSELNVNALELDDSALYLCASSLTGVGREQFFGPGTRLTVL.

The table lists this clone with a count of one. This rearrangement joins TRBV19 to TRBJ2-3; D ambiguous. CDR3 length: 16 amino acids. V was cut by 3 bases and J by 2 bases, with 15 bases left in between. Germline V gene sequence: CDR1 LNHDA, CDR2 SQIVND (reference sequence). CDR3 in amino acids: CASSMGFQLLTDTQYF. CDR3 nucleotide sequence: TGTGCCAGTAGTATGGGCTTTCAGTTACTCACAGATACGCAGTATTTT.

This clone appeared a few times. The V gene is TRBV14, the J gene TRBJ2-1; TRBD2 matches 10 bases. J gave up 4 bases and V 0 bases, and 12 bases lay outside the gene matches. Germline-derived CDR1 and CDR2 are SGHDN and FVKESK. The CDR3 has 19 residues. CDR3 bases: TGTGCCAGCAGCCAAGATCCCCCAAGAAGACTAGCGGGTTACAATGAGCAGTTCTTC. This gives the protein CASSQDPPRRLAGYNEQFF.

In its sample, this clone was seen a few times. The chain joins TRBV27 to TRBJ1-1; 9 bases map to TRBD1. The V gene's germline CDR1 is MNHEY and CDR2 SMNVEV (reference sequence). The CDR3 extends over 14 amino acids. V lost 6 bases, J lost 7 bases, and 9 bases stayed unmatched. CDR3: CASRNPGQGSEAFF. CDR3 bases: TGTGCCAGCAGAAATCCGGGACAGGGCAGTGAAGCTTTCTTT.